This T cell receptor beta chain stems from a study of shared clonotypes between healthy human individuals. V lost 1 base to trimming and J lost 6 bases, with 13 bases between them. CDR1 and CDR2 (germline): LGHNA, YNFKEQ. This CDR3 has 14 residues. The naive CD8 fraction comprised CD45RO-negative cells positively selected for CCR7 and excluded terminally differentiated effector memory CD45RA+ cells. Sequencing was performed with immunoSEQ multiplex PCR; in TCRdb, only in-frame clones are kept and a portion is missing. The sample comprises roughly 650,000 clones, about 96% of which are singletons, and approximately 0.12% rests with the top ten.

The chain couples TRBV4-2 to TRBJ2-7; D may be TRBD1 (7 bases). The sequenced sample was naive CD8+ T cells sorted from blood. This receptor was obtained from a woman aged 25 to 45 in good health. The CDR3 loop is CASSQVGQGGEQYF. The CDR3 DNA reads as TGTGCCAGCAGCCAAGTAGGCCAGGGGGGCGAGCAGTACTTC.